Sequencing of this T cell receptor (beta chain) was carried out in a study of cytomegalovirus exposure and HLA in healthy donors. The CDR3 extends over 14 amino acids. The V gene lost 2 bases and the J gene lost 3 bases, with 9 bases spanning the gap. CDR1 SGHVS and CDR2 FQNEAQ come from the germline V gene. The PCR was carried out with 60 Vbeta primers and 13 Jbeta primers. Sequencing was performed with immunoSEQ multiplex PCR; in TCRdb, only in-frame clones are kept and a portion is missing. The table lists a few hundred thousand clones, about 93% of them singletons, with about 1.5% in the top ten. General study findings and limits: Overall, around 150 TCR beta chains were annotated as cytomegalovirus-associated. Of the V segments, some could not be distinguished, including TRBV6-2 and TRBV6-3, and were excluded.

To note about this clone: Antigen: not known.

This sequence joins TRBV7-8 and TRBJ2-3, with a tentative D call TRBD2 (6 bases). Material for sequencing was PBMCs. This receptor was obtained from a girl aged 2 to 10 in good health and CMV-seronegative. CDR3 bases: TGTGCCAGCAGCTTAAGACTAGGAACAGATACGCAGTATTTT. Its translation: CASSLRLGTDTQYF. Combining the CDR3 with reference TRBV7-8 and TRBJ2-3 gives the whole variable domain GAGVSQSPRYKVAKRGQDVALRCDPISGHVSLFWYQQALGQGPEFLTYFQNEAQLDKSGLPSDRFFAERPEGSVSTLKIQRTQQEDSAVYLCASSLRLGTDTQYFGPGTRLTVL.